This T cell receptor beta chain was profiled in a study of CD8 T cells in ankylosing spondylitis. This clonotype occurred many times. The target antigen is unknown. General study findings and limits: For ankylosing spondylitis blood, a TCR beta motif of about 8 highly homologous variants appeared characteristic. Significantly higher representation of disease-linked clones was reported for matched ankylosing spondylitis synovial fluid.

CDR1 ENHRY and CDR2 SYGVKD come from the germline V gene. The CDR3 runs 13 residues. J gave up 9 bases and V 3 bases, and 4 bases lay outside the gene matches. TCRdb re-called the 5' RACE reads through MiXCR, storing one row per CDR3 protein. The sample carries roughly 180,000 distinct CDR3 sequences, roughly 10% recorded once. The source of this sequence is a female donor with ankylosing spondylitis or in good health (not recorded which). This chain uses TRBV10-3 with TRBJ2-1; 8 bases map to TRBD2. Sequencing was done on a sample of blood, either unsorted or a sorted T cell fraction (not recorded which). The CDR3 coding sequence is TGTGCCATCAGTGATAGCGGGAAGGGTGAGCAGTTCTTC. Amino acid sequence: CAISDSGKGEQFF.